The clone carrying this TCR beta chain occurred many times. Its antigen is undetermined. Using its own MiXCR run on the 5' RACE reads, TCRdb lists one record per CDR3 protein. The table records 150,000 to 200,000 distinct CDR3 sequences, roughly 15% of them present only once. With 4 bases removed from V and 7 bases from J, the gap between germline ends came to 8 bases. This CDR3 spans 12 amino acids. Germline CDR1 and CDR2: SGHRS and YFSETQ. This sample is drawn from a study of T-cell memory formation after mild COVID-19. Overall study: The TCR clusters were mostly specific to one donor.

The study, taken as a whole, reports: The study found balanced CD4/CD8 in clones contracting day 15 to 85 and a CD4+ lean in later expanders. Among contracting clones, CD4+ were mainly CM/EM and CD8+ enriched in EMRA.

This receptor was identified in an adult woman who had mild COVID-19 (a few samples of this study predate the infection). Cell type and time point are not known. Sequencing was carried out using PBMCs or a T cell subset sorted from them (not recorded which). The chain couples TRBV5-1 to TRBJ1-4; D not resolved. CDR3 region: CASSDDFEKLFF. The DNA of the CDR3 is TGCGCCAGCAGCGACGACTTTGAAAAACTGTTTTTT.